Presented here are 14 T cell receptor beta chains from one specimen sequenced in a study of control samples from healthy donors and cancer patients (dated by TCRdb to the early 2020s). Library prep was done by the immunoSEQ multiplex PCR assay. This immuneACCESS table, as held by TCRdb, lists in-frame sequences with V and J called but not all clones. Of the missing ones, under half trace to an unresolved V gene in checked studies; the others have no known cause. This sample comprises 30,000 to 40,000 clones, around 80% of them detected only once. The ten largest clones capture 20% to 25% of the sample. Sequencing was done on a sample of PBMCs. The origin of the receptors is a woman aged 55-69 years with lung cancer.

The chain employs TRBV5-4 and TRBJ1-1; no reliable D call. The CDR3 consists of 14 residues. Germline CDR1 is SGHNT and CDR2 is YYREEE (reference sequence). The V end was cut by 0 bases, the J end by 2 bases, with 8 bases between. This CDR3 reads CASSLVRGNTEAFF. Here the CDR3 DNA reads TGTGCCAGCAGCTTGGTCCGGGGAAACACTGAAGCTTTCTTT.

This chain uses TRBV6-5 with TRBJ2-3; the match to TRBD1 covers 8 bases. The CDR3 has 14 amino acids. V lost 3 bases, J lost 7 bases, and 6 bases stayed unmatched. Germline-derived CDR1 and CDR2 are MNHEY and SVGAGI. The CDR3 region is CASSYGQGRNTQYF. The CDR3 bases are TGTGCCAGCAGTTATGGACAGGGTCGGAATACGCAGTATTTT.

The J gene is TRBJ1-1, the V gene TRBV10-3; D is possibly TRBD1 (6 bases). Germline loops: CDR1 ENHRY, CDR2 SYGVKD. The V end was cut by 3 bases, the J end by 2 bases, with 10 bases between. The CDR3 has 14 residues. CDR3 coding DNA: TGTGCCATCAGTGAAGGACAGATAAACACTGAAGCTTTCTTT. This gives the protein CAISEGQINTEAFF.

The rearrangement uses TRBV5-1 and TRBJ2-7, with D possibly TRBD1 on 5 matching bases. Germline-derived CDR1 and CDR2 are SGHRS and YFSETQ. Trimming pared 5 bases from V and 0 bases from J, leaving 9 bases between. The CDR3 runs 13 residues. CDR3 in amino acids: CASRPRGSYEQYF. In nucleotides, the CDR3 is TGCGCCAGCAGGCCTAGGGGCTCCTACGAGCAGTACTTC.

The V gene is TRBV7-9, the J gene TRBJ2-7; no reliable D call. The CDR3 extends over 13 amino acids. Germline CDR1 and CDR2: SEHNR and FQNEAQ (reference sequence). The germline V and J ends were trimmed by 1 base and 3 bases, with 7 bases remaining between them. CDR3 loop: CASSLESLYEQYF. The CDR3 DNA follows: TGTGCCAGCAGCTTAGAATCCCTCTACGAGCAGTACTTC.

The chain is built from TRBV18 and TRBJ2-5; D might be TRBD2 (5 bases). This CDR3 has 14 residues. V lost 3 bases, J lost 2 bases, and 10 bases lay in between. The V gene's germline CDR1 is KGHSH and CDR2 LQKENI. The CDR3 sequence is CASSPPGSQETQYF. The DNA of the CDR3 is TGTGCCAGCTCACCCCCGGGATCTCAAGAGACCCAGTACTTC. The full variable domain, with the rest looked up from reference TRBV18 and TRBJ2-5, is NAGVMQNPRHLVRRRGQEARLRCSPMKGHSHVYWYRQLPEEGLKFMVYLQKENIIDESGMPKERFSAEFPKEGPSILRIQQVVRGDSAAYFCASSPPGSQETQYFGPGTRLLVL.

The chain uses TRBV19 and TRBJ2-3; D gene uncertain. Trimming cost V 3 bases and J 2 bases, with 9 bases left between them. Per germline, CDR1 LNHDA and CDR2 SQIVND (reference sequence). This CDR3 comprises 14 residues. CDR3 loop: CASSMVDLTDTQYF. CDR3 in DNA: TGTGCCAGTAGTATGGTGGATCTCACAGATACGCAGTATTTT.

The chain employs TRBV7-2 and TRBJ2-3; D ambiguous. V was cut by 5 bases and J by 0 bases, with 9 bases left in between. Germline V CDR1 and CDR2: SGHTA, FQGNSA. The CDR3 runs 14 residues. This chain's CDR3 is CASSPMTSTDTQYF. Here the CDR3 DNA reads TGTGCCAGCAGCCCAATGACTAGCACAGATACGCAGTATTTT.

The chain links TRBV14 to TRBJ2-7; no reliable D call. CDR3 length: 16 residues. Looked up from germline, CDR1 is SGHDN and CDR2 is FVKESK. The ends were cut back, 1 base at V and 3 bases at J, with 16 bases in the middle. CDR3 region: CASSQARETTVYEQYF. The CDR3 DNA is TGTGCCAGCAGCCAAGCCCGAGAAACGACCGTCTACGAGCAGTACTTC.

The J gene is TRBJ1-2, the V gene TRBV4-2; possible D gene TRBD1, 5 bases. CDR1 and CDR2 from the germline V gene are LGHNA and YNFKEQ. The V and J ends lost 6 bases and 8 bases respectively, with 13 bases between them. This CDR3 spans 12 amino acids. CDR3 coding DNA: TGTGCCAGCAGAAGAGAGGGGCTAGGCTACACCTTC. This codes for CASRREGLGYTF.

V is TRBV19 and J is TRBJ1-1; D gene unclear. V shed 6 bases and J shed 6 bases, with 17 bases lying between them. The CDR3 is 14 residues long. The germline V gene has CDR1 LNHDA and CDR2 SQIVND (reference sequence). This chain's CDR3 is CASSPEETSSEAFF. The CDR3 DNA reads as TGTGCCAGTAGCCCCGAAGAGACATCCTCTGAAGCTTTCTTT.

The chain recombines TRBV4-1 with TRBJ2-4, with 12 bases matching TRBD2. V dropped 0 bases and J dropped 0; count of bases not matched to a gene: 12. The CDR3 has 21 amino acids. Germline lookup yields CDR1 MGHRA and CDR2 YSYEKL. The CDR3 here is CASSQDGLGTSGRLAKNIQYF. CDR3 nucleotides: TGCGCCAGCAGCCAAGATGGTTTAGGGACTAGCGGGCGTTTAGCCAAAAACATTCAGTACTTC.

This sequence joins TRBV7-6 and TRBJ2-3, with D uncertain. The germline CDR1 and CDR2 sequences are SGHVS and FNYEAQ. The CDR3 totals 13 residues. V was cut by 1 base and J by 3 bases, with 5 bases left in between. The CDR3 DNA sequence: TGTGCCAGCAGCTTAGGGCCGACAGATACGCAGTATTTT. Translating gives CASSLGPTDTQYF.

This chain's CDR3 is CASSITGGGETQYF. The DNA for the CDR3 is TGTGCCAGTAGTATTACAGGGGGCGGGGAGACCCAGTACTTC. The chain links TRBV19 to TRBJ2-5, with 9 bases lining up with TRBD1. This CDR3 comprises 14 residues. Trimming at V came to 3 bases and at J to 5 bases, leaving 4 bases not matched to a gene. Germline CDR1 LNHDA, CDR2 SQIVND (reference sequence). Variable domain in full (rest from reference TRBV19 and TRBJ2-5): DGGITQSPKYLFRKEGQNVTLSCEQNLNHDAMYWYRQDPGQGLRLIYYSQIVNDFQKGDIAEGYSVSREKKESFPLTVTSAQKNPTAFYLCASSITGGGETQYFGPGTRLLVL.